Presented here are 17 T cell receptor beta chains from one specimen sequenced in a study of T cell responses to AZD1222 COVID-19 vaccine. Measured with immunoSEQ multiplex PCR; TCRdb has only the in-frame clones, and not every one. The data hold about 170,000 clones, with 85% to 95% observed a single time. Sequencing used peripheral blood, obtained on day 0 of AZD1222 vaccination. Every receptor here comes from an adult in good health.

The V and J genes are TRBV5-4 and TRBJ2-5; D possibly matches TRBD1 or TRBD2 (5 bases each). The CDR3 has 14 amino acids. V gave up 7 bases and J gave up 4 bases, with 17 bases separating them. CDR1 SGHNT and CDR2 YYREEE come from the germline V gene (reference sequence). Written as DNA, the CDR3 is TGTGCCAGCGGGGATGGGGGTCTCCGAGAGACCCAGTACTTC. Translation gives CASGDGGLRETQYF.

The genes are TRBV12-3 or TRBV12-4 and TRBJ1-1; D is undetermined. The CDR3 sequence is 13 residues long. Trimming took 5 bases from V and 1 from J, leaving 8 bases between them. The CDR3 DNA reads as TGTGCCAGCAGTGTAGAGGGGAACACTGAAGCTTTCTTT. This translates into CASSVEGNTEAFF.

The chain joins TRBV7-9 to TRBJ1-6; D is possibly TRBD1 (5 bases). The germline V gene has CDR1 SEHNR and CDR2 FQNEAQ (reference sequence). V was cut by 4 bases and J by 7 bases, with 17 bases left in between. The CDR3 runs to 16 residues. The DNA of the CDR3 is TGTGCCAGCAGCTCCGTCCAGGGACTCCCCAATTCACCCCTCCACTTT. Residues: CASSSVQGLPNSPLHF.

This clone is a singleton in its sample. The genes are TRBV11-2 and TRBJ2-7; D gene unclear. Germline V gene data show CDR1 as SGHAT and CDR2 as FQNNGV. Trimming took 1 base from V and 2 from J, leaving 21 bases between them. CDR3 length equals 18 residues. As DNA, the CDR3 is TGTGCCAGCAGCTTAGTCTTTAAGGCAGATTCATTCCCCTACGAGCAGTACTTC. The encoded protein is CASSLVFKADSFPYEQYF.

The V and J genes are TRBV5-4 and TRBJ1-5; D is possibly TRBD1 (5 bases). Germline values: CDR1 SGHNT, CDR2 YYREEE (reference sequence). Trimming left V 3 bases short and J 2 bases short, with 6 bases between. CDR3 length: 13 amino acids. In DNA, the CDR3 is TGTGCCAGCAGCTGGGGGGGCAATCAGCCCCAGCATTTT. This gives the protein CASSWGGNQPQHF.

This clone was counted once. The chain is built from TRBV5-4 and TRBJ1-1; a possible D gene is TRBD1 (6 bases). The CDR3 runs to 14 residues. Deletions cut 3 bases from V and 7 bases from J, with 16 bases between. Germline CDR1 reads SGHNT; CDR2 reads YYREEE (reference sequence). The CDR3 reads CASSWGAAKLEAFF. The CDR3 DNA follows: TGTGCCAGCAGCTGGGGGGCAGCCAAGCTTGAAGCTTTCTTT.

V gene TRBV27 combines with J gene TRBJ2-7, with D tentatively TRBD1 (5 bases). This CDR3 region has 16 residues. Germline CDR1 MNHEY, CDR2 SMNVEV (reference sequence). V dropped 4 bases and J dropped 2 bases, with 18 bases sitting between them. The CDR3 region is CASSSAPGKWAYEQYF. The CDR3 DNA sequence: TGTGCCAGCAGTTCAGCCCCAGGGAAGTGGGCCTACGAGCAGTACTTC.

This clone was found a few times. V and J are TRBV7-9 and TRBJ1-4; weak D call: TRBD1 (6 bases). Trimming pared 0 bases from V and 8 bases from J, leaving 13 bases between. The CDR3 is 15 amino acids. The germline gives CDR1 SEHNR, CDR2 FQNEAQ (reference sequence). CDR3 residues: CASSLAKTGSEKLFF. CDR3 DNA sequence: TGTGCCAGCAGCTTAGCGAAAACAGGGTCGGAAAAACTGTTTTTT.

The chain carries TRBV4-1 and TRBJ2-7, with D possibly TRBD2 on 5 matching bases. Trimming removed 2 bases at V and 0 bases at J, with 8 bases between. In germline, CDR1 is MGHRA, CDR2 YSYEKL. This CDR3 region has 14 residues. CDR3 nucleotides: TGCGCCAGCAGCCAAAACCGGGACTCCTACGAGCAGTACTTC. It codes for CASSQNRDSYEQYF.

The chain carries TRBV19 and TRBJ1-1; 7 bases match TRBD1. The ends lost 4 bases at V and 4 bases at J; junction bases unmatched: 6. This CDR3 is built from 14 residues. Germline CDR1 LNHDA, CDR2 SQIVND (reference sequence). The CDR3 nucleotides read TGTGCCAGTAGTACCCAGGGGGTCGGCACTGAAGCTTTCTTT. Its translation is CASSTQGVGTEAFF.

The rearrangement joins TRBV29-1 to TRBJ2-7, with TRBD1 matching over 7 bases. Germline lookup yields CDR1 SQVTM and CDR2 ANQGSEA. The V gene end was trimmed by 6 bases and the J gene end by 4 bases; junction bases not matched to a gene: 9. The CDR3 sequence is 13 residues long. CDR3 residues: CSVEGDRVYEQYF. The CDR3 DNA is TGCAGCGTCGAGGGGGACAGAGTTTACGAGCAGTACTTC.

The J gene is TRBJ2-5, the V gene TRBV27; D might be TRBD1 or TRBD2, each matching 6 bases. Per the germline V gene, CDR1 is MNHEY and CDR2 is SMNVEV (reference sequence). V was pared by 2 bases and J by 0 bases, with 13 bases between. The CDR3 totals 16 residues. The CDR3 DNA reads as TGTGCCAGCAGTTTACGTTGGGGGGCCGACCAAGAGACCCAGTACTTC. The encoded protein is CASSLRWGADQETQYF.

V usage is TRBV9 and J usage is TRBJ1-2; D uncertain. The CDR3 extends over 16 amino acids. The ends were cut back, 3 bases at V and 7 bases at J, with 22 bases in the middle. Germline assignment: CDR1 SGDLS and CDR2 YYNGEE. The CDR3 is CASSGLPERDQSGYTF. The DNA for the CDR3 is TGTGCCAGCAGCGGGCTCCCGGAACGCGACCAGTCTGGCTACACCTTC.

The gene calls are TRBV3-1 (or the pseudogene TRBV3-2) and TRBJ2-7, with 10 bases aligning to TRBD2. V shed 4 bases, J shed 2 bases, and the junction held 29 bases outside the gene matches. This CDR3 comprises 23 residues. Germline CDR1 LGHDT, CDR2 YNNKEL (reference sequence). The CDR3 spells CASSPYFIGRTSGVRDGTYEQYF. CDR3 DNA: TGTGCCAGCAGCCCCTACTTTATAGGCAGGACTAGCGGCGTACGTGATGGCACCTACGAGCAGTACTTC.

This clone was seen only a few times. The chain has TRBV27 and TRBJ2-2; no reliable D call. This CDR3 contains 13 residues. V lost 2 bases, J lost 5 bases, and 6 bases lay in between. Germline CDR1 and CDR2: MNHEY and SMNVEV (reference sequence). CDR3 in amino acids: CASSLRVTGELFF. CDR3 bases: TGTGCCAGCAGTTTAAGGGTAACCGGGGAGCTGTTTTTT.

The rearrangement joins TRBV6-5 to TRBJ1-6; 7 nucleotides align to TRBD1. This CDR3 has 13 residues. Trimming took 6 bases from V and 8 from J; bases not matched to a gene: 4. Germline assignment: CDR1 MNHEY and CDR2 SVGAGI. The CDR3 loop reads CASSRGSYSPLHF. The CDR3, as DNA: TGTGCCAGCAGCAGGGGGTCTTATTCACCCCTCCACTTT.

CDR3 DNA sequence: TGTGCCAGCAGCTTGGATAGCGTTCGGCGGACCATATATTTT. Its protein is CASSLDSVRRTIYF. The rearrangement joins TRBV5-8 to TRBJ1-3; D is undetermined. Germline values: CDR1 SGHTS, CDR2 YDEGEE. V was cut by 0 bases and J by 10 bases, with 14 bases left in between. The CDR3 totals 14 residues.